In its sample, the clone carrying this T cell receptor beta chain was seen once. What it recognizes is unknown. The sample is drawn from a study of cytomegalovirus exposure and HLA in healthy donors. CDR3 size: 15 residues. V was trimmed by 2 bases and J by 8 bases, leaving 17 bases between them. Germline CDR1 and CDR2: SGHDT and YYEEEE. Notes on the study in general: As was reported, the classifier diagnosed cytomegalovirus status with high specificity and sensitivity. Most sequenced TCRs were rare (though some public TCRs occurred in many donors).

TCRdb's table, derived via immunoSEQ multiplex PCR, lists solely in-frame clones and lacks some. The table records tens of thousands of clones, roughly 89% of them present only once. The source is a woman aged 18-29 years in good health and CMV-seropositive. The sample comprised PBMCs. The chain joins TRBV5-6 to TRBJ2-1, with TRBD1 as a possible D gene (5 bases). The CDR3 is CASSLRQRSWDEQFF. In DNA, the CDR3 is TGTGCCAGCAGCTTAAGACAGAGATCGTGGGATGAGCAGTTCTTC.